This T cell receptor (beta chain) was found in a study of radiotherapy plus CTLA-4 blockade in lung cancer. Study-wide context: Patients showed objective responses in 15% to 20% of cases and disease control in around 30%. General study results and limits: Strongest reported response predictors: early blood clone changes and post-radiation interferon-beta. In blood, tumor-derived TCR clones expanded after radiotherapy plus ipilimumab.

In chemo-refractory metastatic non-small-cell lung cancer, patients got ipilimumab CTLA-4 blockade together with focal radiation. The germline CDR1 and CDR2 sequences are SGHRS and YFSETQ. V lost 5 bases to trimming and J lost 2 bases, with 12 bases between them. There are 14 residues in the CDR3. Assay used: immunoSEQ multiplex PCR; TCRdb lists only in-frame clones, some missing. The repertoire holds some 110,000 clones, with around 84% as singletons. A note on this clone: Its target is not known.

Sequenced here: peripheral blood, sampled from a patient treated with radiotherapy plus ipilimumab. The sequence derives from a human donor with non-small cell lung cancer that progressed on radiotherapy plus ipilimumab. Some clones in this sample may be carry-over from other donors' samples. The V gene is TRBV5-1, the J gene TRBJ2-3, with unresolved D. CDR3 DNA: TGCGCCAGCAGTCTTGCACAAAACACAGATACGCAGTATTTT. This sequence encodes CASSLAQNTDTQYF.